Listed here are 27 T cell receptor beta chains from one sample, sequenced in a study of T cell repertoires in aging, cancer and after chemotherapy. Multiplex touch-down PCR with TRB-A/B primers amplified rearranged V-D-J TRB sequences. One entry per CDR3 protein, called by TCRdb with MiXCR from the multiplex PCR reads. This table holds some 9,000 distinct CDR3 sequences, approximately 39% found once. Amplification of TCR beta used genomic DNA extracted from peripheral blood. The specimen sequenced was blood. The source of these receptors is a human donor with a solid tumor.

This clonotype is medium-sized (0.01 to 0.1%) by share. The CDR3 sequence is CASSYGYGQGNTGELFF. In DNA form, the CDR3 reads TGTGCCAGCAGTTACGGATACGGGCAGGGGAACACCGGGGAGCTGTTTTTT. The J gene is TRBJ2-2, the V gene TRBV6-5, with a weak D call TRBD1 (5 bases). The CDR3 is 17 amino acids. The germline V and J ends were trimmed by 2 bases and 1 base, with 14 bases remaining between them. CDR1 and CDR2 (germline): MNHEY, SVGAGI.

The chain combines TRBV11-3 with TRBJ2-1; 9 nucleotides match TRBD2. CDR3 length equals 15 residues. CDR1 is SGHNT and CDR2 is YENEEA in the germline V gene. Trimming removed 3 bases from V and 4 bases from J; junction bases left unmatched: 4. CDR3 DNA sequence: TGTGCCAGCAGCTTCGGAGCGGGGGGTTACAATGAGCAGTTCTTC. Protein: CASSFGAGGYNEQFF. Full variable domain (remainder filled in from reference TRBV11-3 and TRBJ2-1): EAGVVQSPRYKIIEKKQPVAFWCNPISGHNTLYWYLQNLGQGPELLIRYENEEAVDDSQLPKDRFSAERLKGVDSTLKIQPAELGDSAVYLCASSFGAGGYNEQFFGPGTRLTVL.

This clonotype was counted a few times. V and J are TRBV12-3 or TRBV12-4 and TRBJ1-1, with D possibly TRBD1 on 6 matching bases. The V and J ends lost 8 bases and 4 bases respectively, with 11 bases between them. The CDR3 is 12 residues long. The CDR3 nucleotides are TGTGCCAGCTCCTCGGGGGCCACTGAAGCTTTCTTT. It encodes CASSSGATEAFF.

The chain links TRBV6-5 to TRBJ2-3; 8 nucleotides agree with TRBD2. V was clipped by 6 bases and J by 0 bases; unmatched bases: 2. The CDR3 has 14 residues. Germline V CDR1 and CDR2: MNHEY, SVGAGI. DNA of the CDR3: TGTGCCAGCAGGGCGGGAGGCAGCACAGATACGCAGTATTTT. It encodes CASRAGGSTDTQYF.

This clonotype is deemed medium-sized. This rearrangement joins TRBV29-1 to TRBJ2-3, with a weak D call TRBD1 (6 bases). This CDR3 comprises 13 residues. Germline V gene sequence: CDR1 SQVTM, CDR2 ANQGSEA. Trimming left V 3 bases short and J 2 bases short, with 9 bases between. The DNA for the CDR3 is TGCAGCGTTGAGGGGGCAGTCACAGATACGCAGTATTTT. It yields the protein CSVEGAVTDTQYF.

This clonotype was observed a handful of times. CDR3 region: CASTTQGAGETQYF. In DNA form, the CDR3 reads TGTGCCAGTACCACCCAGGGGGCCGGAGAGACCCAGTACTTC. The chain is built from TRBV19 and TRBJ2-5, with 8 bases that match TRBD1. Germline CDR1 is LNHDA and CDR2 is SQIVND (reference sequence). After removal of 7 bases from V and 4 bases from J, the junction contained 8 bases not matched to a gene. This CDR3 has 14 amino acids.

Note on this clonotype: A read error may account for a junction end that differs from germline. The chain carries TRBV12-3 or TRBV12-4 and TRBJ2-7; the D gene is possibly TRBD2 (6 bases). There are 12 residues in the CDR3. CDR3 coding DNA: TGTGCCAGCAGTTCCCCCTTTACCGGGACTCAGTTC. Its protein product is CASSSPFTGTQF.

The chain combines TRBV29-1 with TRBJ1-1; D gene uncertain. Trimming pared 6 bases from V and 0 bases from J, leaving 14 bases between. Germline V CDR1 and CDR2: SQVTM, ANQGSEA. This CDR3 spans 14 amino acids. The DNA for the CDR3 is TGCAGCGTAAAAGCCGGGAGTATGAACACTGAAGCTTTCTTT. Protein product: CSVKAGSMNTEAFF.

The sample holds a few counts of this clonotype. This chain uses TRBV6-5 with TRBJ1-2, with D possibly TRBD1 on 6 matching bases. The ends were cut back, 9 bases at V and 3 bases at J, with 17 bases in the middle. The CDR3 consists of 14 residues. The germline CDR1 and CDR2 sequences are MNHEY and SVGAGI. The CDR3, as DNA: TGTGCCAGTTCCCAGGGGCTGTTTGACTATGGCTACACCTTC. This sequence encodes CASSQGLFDYGYTF.

Turning to this clonotype: Given a much more abundant clone one base away, this may be a read error. The rearrangement uses TRBV11-3 and TRBJ2-5; 9 bases agree with TRBD2. Germline V gene data show CDR1 as SGHNT and CDR2 as YENEEA. This CDR3 comprises 18 residues. This chain's CDR3 is CAGSLGAGGPRGQETQYF. The CDR3 DNA follows: TGTGCCGGCAGCCTGGGCGCGGGAGGGCCACGTGGACAAGAGACCCAGTACTTC.

The rearrangement links TRBV29-1 to TRBJ1-2; D is perhaps TRBD1 (5 bases). Germline V CDR1 and CDR2: SQVTM, ANQGSEA. This CDR3 is 12 amino acids long. V was shortened by 3 bases and J by 4 bases, with 9 bases between the two germline ends. CDR3 DNA: TGCAGCGTTGACTCGACAGCCTATGGCTACACCTTC. Translating gives CSVDSTAYGYTF.

This clonotype showed up just once. The chain is built from TRBV19 and TRBJ1-5; TRBD1 matches 9 bases. This CDR3 spans 15 amino acids. V trimming: 2 bases; J trimming: 4 bases; junction bases outside the gene matches: 3. The germline gives CDR1 LNHDA, CDR2 SQIVND (reference sequence). The CDR3: CASSIYGTGNQPQHF. The CDR3 DNA reads TGTGCCAGTAGTATATATGGGACAGGGAATCAGCCCCAGCATTTT.

The rearrangement joins TRBV6-5 to TRBJ1-1; D is unclear. The CDR3 extends over 15 amino acids. CDR1 is MNHEY, CDR2 SVGAGI, per germline. V was clipped by 0 bases and J by 0 bases, with 8 bases between them. Here the CDR3 reads CASSYSFFMNTEAFF. CDR3 sequence (DNA): TGTGCCAGCAGTTACTCGTTTTTCATGAACACTGAAGCTTTCTTT.

This clonotype was found a few times. In DNA form, the CDR3 reads TGTGCCAGCAGTGACAAGGGGAATTCACCCCTCCACTTT. It codes for CASSDKGNSPLHF. V and J are TRBV6-4 and TRBJ1-6; possible D gene TRBD1, 5 bases. Per germline, CDR1 MRHNA and CDR2 SNTAGT. The CDR3 spans 13 residues. Trimming shortened V by 2 bases and J by 7 bases, and 6 bases separated the two germline ends.

This chain uses TRBV6-5 with TRBJ2-5; D gene uncertain. Trimming took off 5 bases at V and 5 bases at J, with 18 bases between the two ends. Germline CDR1 reads MNHEY; CDR2 reads SVGAGI. The CDR3 sequence is 15 residues long. CDR3 region: CASSTPTTGLETQYF. In nucleotides, the CDR3 is TGTGCCAGCAGTACACCTACGACCGGGCTGGAGACCCAGTACTTC.

The chain joins TRBV29-1 to TRBJ2-2; 8 bases align to TRBD2. The CDR3 consists of 12 residues. The V gene's germline CDR1 is SQVTM and CDR2 ANQGSEA. The CDR3 DNA follows: TGCGCCGGGGGGGGAGACACCGGGGAGCTGTTTTTT. As protein: CAGGGDTGELFF.

The J gene is TRBJ2-1, the V gene TRBV6-5, with D possibly being TRBD1 (6 bases). V was pared by 6 bases and J by 5 bases, with 17 bases between. The CDR3 totals 15 residues. CDR1 is MNHEY, CDR2 SVGAGI, per germline. CDR3 sequence (DNA): TGTGCCAGCAGAACCGACGGGACACATCACAATGAGCAGTTCTTC. Residues: CASRTDGTHHNEQFF.

The J gene is TRBJ2-1, the V gene TRBV7-6; D may be TRBD1 (6 bases). Trimming took 4 bases from V and 9 from J, leaving 19 bases between them. The germline V gene has CDR1 SGHVS and CDR2 FNYEAQ. There are 15 residues in the CDR3. CDR3 region: CASSSYVDVRGEQFF. The CDR3, as DNA: TGTGCCAGCAGCTCCTACGTTGATGTCAGGGGTGAGCAGTTCTTC.

This clonotype is termed medium-sized (0.01 to 0.1%). The rearrangement uses TRBV11-3 and TRBJ2-1; 10 bases line up with TRBD2. Germline CDR1 is SGHNT and CDR2 is YENEEA. CDR3 length: 15 residues. Germline trimming cut 5 bases from V and 8 bases from J; bases unmatched to any gene: 9. The CDR3 protein is CASSLPGLANDEQFF. CDR3 nucleotide sequence: TGTGCCAGCAGCCTACCGGGACTAGCGAATGATGAGCAGTTCTTC.

There are a few counts of this clonotype. The chain links TRBV6-1 to TRBJ2-7; D not certain. Germline V lookup: CDR1 MNHNS, CDR2 SASEGT. The CDR3 length is 14 residues. V was cut by 7 bases and J by 2 bases, with 15 bases left in between. CDR3 protein: CASTQRGTTYEQYF. DNA of the CDR3: TGTGCCAGCACCCAACGAGGCACTACCTACGAGCAGTACTTC.

DNA of the CDR3: TGTGCCAGCAGTGGACAGGCTTCACCCCTCCACTTT. As protein: CASSGQASPLHF. The V call is TRBV12-3 or TRBV12-4, the J call TRBJ1-6, with 7 bases matching TRBD1. The CDR3 has 12 residues. Trimming at V came to 5 bases and at J to 9 bases, leaving 1 base not matched to a gene.

The chain carries TRBV12-3 or TRBV12-4 and TRBJ2-3; D perhaps matches TRBD1 (6 bases). With 5 bases removed from V and 4 bases from J, the gap between germline ends came to 16 bases. The CDR3 runs to 15 residues. The CDR3 nucleotides read TGTGCCAGCAGTCCTACGACAGGAGAAGCAGATACGCAGTATTTT. Protein sequence: CASSPTTGEADTQYF.

This clonotype rates as medium-sized. The chain is built from TRBV6-5 and TRBJ2-3; D is perhaps TRBD2 (5 bases). Looked up from germline, CDR1 is MNHEY and CDR2 is SVGAGI. Trimming left V 6 bases short and J 3 bases short, with 13 bases between. This CDR3 comprises 14 residues. CDR3 in DNA: TGTGCCAGCAGCACAGCTCCGGGGACAGATACGCAGTATTTT. Its translation: CASSTAPGTDTQYF.

The chain combines TRBV11-3 with TRBJ1-2; D uncertain. The CDR3 loop spans 15 amino acids. V was pared by 4 bases and J by 2 bases, with 14 bases between. Germline loops: CDR1 SGHNT, CDR2 YENEEA. CDR3 sequence: CASSSPYHQNYGYTF. The CDR3 DNA reads as TGTGCCAGCAGCTCGCCGTACCACCAAAACTATGGCTACACCTTC.

The CDR3 reads CASRDGDGGRMNTEAFF. Here the CDR3 DNA reads TGTGCCAGCAGGGACGGAGATGGGGGACGCATGAACACTGAAGCTTTCTTT. The chain is built from TRBV6-1 and TRBJ1-1, with D possibly being TRBD1 (5 bases). Germline V gene data show CDR1 as MNHNS and CDR2 as SASEGT. The length of the CDR3 is 17 residues. V was clipped by 6 bases and J by 0 bases, with 20 bases between them.

This clonotype appeared a single time. J is TRBJ2-1 and V is TRBV24-1; D is undetermined. V lost 4 bases and J lost 8, with 5 bases in between. CDR1 KGHDR and CDR2 SFDVKD come from the germline V gene. The CDR3 extends over 11 amino acids. CDR3 amino acids: CATSEYDEQFF. The DNA for the CDR3 is TGTGCCACCAGTGAATACGATGAGCAGTTCTTC.

The rearrangement links TRBV12-3 or TRBV12-4 to TRBJ2-1; D is possibly TRBD1 or TRBD2 (5 bases each). The CDR3 is 11 amino acids. Trimming left V 10 bases short and J 9 bases short, with 13 bases between. DNA of the CDR3: TGTGCCACCGGGGCTTACGTTGAGCAGTTCTTC. Amino acids: CATGAYVEQFF.